This note documents a single T cell receptor beta chain sequence. Its specificity is unknown. This specimen belongs to a study of T-cell memory formation after mild COVID-19. Study-level information: Across donors, TCR clusters were largely donor specific. Study findings and constraints: Clones from the second wave (peaking day 37) had unconfirmed SARS-CoV-2 specificity.

cDNA libraries for TCR alpha and TCR beta, carrying sample barcodes and UMIs, came from 5'RACE with constant-segment primers. TCRdb re-called the 5' RACE reads through MiXCR, storing one row per CDR3 protein. The sample carries roughly 190,000 distinct CDR3 sequences, 27% recorded once. Germline loops: CDR1 MNHEY, CDR2 SMNVEV (reference sequence). The CDR3 runs 15 residues. Trimming cost V 0 bases and J 4 bases, with 12 bases left between them. The TCR comes from an adult woman who had mild COVID-19 (a few samples of this study predate the infection). Cell type and time point are not known. The sample taken for sequencing was PBMCs or a T cell subset sorted from them (not recorded which). The rearrangement links TRBV27 to TRBJ1-2; a possible D gene is TRBD1 (5 bases). CDR3 sequence: CASSLSGQGVYGYTF. Written as DNA, the CDR3 is TGTGCCAGCAGTTTATCGGGGCAGGGTGTCTATGGCTACACCTTC.